The 10 T cell receptor beta chains reported below all come from one sample, sequenced in a study of T cells after yellow fever vaccination. TCRdb analysed the 5' RACE reads with MiXCR anew, one entry per CDR3 protein. Among some 350,000 distinct CDR3 sequences, approximately 6% were seen once, and the ten largest hold about 15%. The sample consisted of PBMCs, taken 5 days after the yellow fever booster vaccination. These receptors were collected from a man under 40 who received the YFV17D yellow fever vaccine.

V is TRBV7-9 and J is TRBJ2-1, with TRBD2 matching over 8 bases. This CDR3 has 17 residues. Germline V gene sequence: CDR1 SEHNR, CDR2 FQNEAQ (reference sequence). J was trimmed by 7 bases and V by 6 bases; bases with no gene match: 17. The CDR3: CASSHRVGRALMNEQFF. DNA of the CDR3: TGTGCCAGCAGTCATAGAGTCGGGAGGGCCCTCATGAATGAGCAGTTCTTC.

The chain joins TRBV10-3 to TRBJ2-1, with 14 bases fitting TRBD2. The CDR3 consists of 20 residues. Germline CDR1 and CDR2: ENHRY and SYGVKD. Trimming at V came to 1 base and at J to 0 bases, leaving 8 bases not matched to a gene. As DNA, the CDR3 is TGTGCCATCAGTGAGTTCCACGGGACTAGCGGGGGTAGCTCCTACAATGAGCAGTTCTTC. Its translation: CAISEFHGTSGGSSYNEQFF.

This clonotype was detected a few times. The chain carries TRBV19 and TRBJ2-2; a weak D match, TRBD1 (5 bases). Between the trimmed V and J ends, which lost 7 bases and 0 bases, there was a span of 9 bases. The germline V gene encodes CDR1 LNHDA and CDR2 SQIVND (reference sequence). CDR3 length equals 14 residues. CDR3: CASIARANTGELFF. The CDR3 DNA sequence: TGTGCCAGTATAGCCAGGGCGAACACCGGGGAGCTGTTTTTT.

At least ten counts were recorded for this clonotype. The gene calls are TRBV5-1 and TRBJ2-7, with 8 positions matching TRBD2. The CDR3 runs 15 residues. CDR1 is SGHRS and CDR2 is YFSETQ in the germline V gene. The V segment lost 0 bases and the J segment 7 bases; nucleotides outside the gene matches: 9. CDR3 in amino acids: CASSLVGAAGDEQYF. As DNA, the CDR3 is TGCGCCAGCAGCTTGGTCGGCGCAGCGGGAGATGAGCAGTACTTC.

This clonotype has a handful of counts. The chain uses TRBV12-3 or TRBV12-4 and TRBJ2-1, with 11 nucleotides matching TRBD2. The CDR3 loop spans 15 amino acids. V shed 3 bases and J 8 bases; nucleotides not matched to a gene: 6. The CDR3 bases are TGTGCCAGCAGTTTTAAACTAGCGGGAGTAGATGAGCAGTTCTTC. Its translation is CASSFKLAGVDEQFF.

The rearrangement links TRBV18 to TRBJ2-5, with 9 bases identical to TRBD1. J lost 2 bases, V lost 0 bases, and 7 bases had no gene match. The CDR3 is 17 amino acids. Looked up from germline, CDR1 is KGHSH and CDR2 is LQKENI. This CDR3 is CASSPPRRGQGQETQYF. In nucleotides, the CDR3 is TGTGCCAGCTCACCACCTCGCCGGGGACAGGGACAAGAGACCCAGTACTTC.

J is TRBJ1-1 and V is TRBV20-1, with 7 bases identical to TRBD1. The V and J ends lost 6 bases and 5 bases, in that order; junction bases with no gene match: 12. CDR1 and CDR2 (germline): DFQATT, SNEGSKA (reference sequence). This CDR3 spans 14 amino acids. The CDR3 DNA sequence: TGCAGTGCCCCCCAAGGCAGGGGGGGAACTGAAGCTTTCTTT. Translated, it gives CSAPQGRGGTEAFF.

The chain has TRBV14 and TRBJ2-1; 10 nucleotides line up with TRBD2. The J segment lost 0 bases and the V segment lost 0 bases, leaving 11 bases of the junction unmatched. Germline V gene lookup returns CDR1 SGHDN and CDR2 FVKESK. The CDR3 consists of 20 residues. The CDR3 here is CASSQELGLAGELSYNEQFF. For the CDR3, the DNA is TGTGCCAGCAGCCAAGAGCTGGGTCTAGCGGGAGAGCTCTCCTACAATGAGCAGTTCTTC.

This sequence joins TRBV12-3 or TRBV12-4 and TRBJ1-3; D may be TRBD1 (5 bases). The CDR3 extends over 14 amino acids. V gave up 7 bases and J gave up 4 bases, with 14 bases separating them. CDR3 bases: TGTGCCAGCATGCAGGGTGTGGGGGGAAACACCATATATTTT. It codes for CASMQGVGGNTIYF.

The J gene is TRBJ2-6, the V gene TRBV6-1; perhaps TRBD1 as D (6 bases). The CDR3 contains 15 residues. CDR1 and CDR2 (germline): MNHNS, SASEGT. Trimming pared 6 bases from V and 1 base from J, leaving 10 bases between. CDR3 in DNA: TGTGCCAGCAGAAGCAGGGGATCTGGGGCCAACGTCCTGACTTTC. It specifies CASRSRGSGANVLTF.